This T cell receptor (beta chain) is from a study of spatial heterogeneity in lung cancer. General study findings and limits: Among blood samples, ubiquitous expanded tumor TCRs appeared more at resection than at follow-up.

Deletions cut 2 bases from V and 7 bases from J, with 12 bases between. CDR3 length: 15 amino acids. The germline CDR1 and CDR2 sequences are SGHAT and FQNNGV. TCRdb analysed the 5' RACE reads with MiXCR anew, one entry per CDR3 protein. The data show about 52,000 distinct CDR3 sequences, less than 8.5% seen once. Time point specified: sample taken at primary tumor resection. Whole RNA came from tumor, nontumor lung or frozen PBMC and was sequenced without being sorted. This clonotype turned up a few times. The antigen remains unidentified. The rearrangement links TRBV11-2 to TRBJ1-6; a weak D match, TRBD1 (5 bases). Sequenced material: PBMCs, taken at surgery. The TCR was taken from a female donor with early-stage non-small cell lung cancer. CDR3 DNA: TGTGCCAGCAGCTTATCGGGACGGGGAAATTCACCCCTCCACTTT. Translation gives CASSLSGRGNSPLHF. The variable domain in full, completed from reference TRBV11-2 and TRBJ1-6, reads EAGVAQSPRYKIIEKRQSVAFWCNPISGHATLYWYQQILGQGPKLLIQFQNNGVVDDSQLPKDRFSAERLKGVDSTLKIQPAKLEDSAVYLCASSLSGRGNSPLHFGNGTRLTVT.